These T cell receptor beta chains were read from a single sample in a study of CD8+CD57+ T cells in acquired aplastic anemia. In TCRdb, the reads were re-called with MiXCR into one record per CDR3 protein. Of 150,000 to 200,000 distinct CDR3 sequences detected, 48% appear once; the ten largest clones hold about an eighth. The sequenced sample was sorted CD4+, CD8+, or CD8+CD57+ T cells (not recorded which) from PBMCs. The receptors derive from a human donor with aplastic anemia. CDR3s include the opening cysteine and the closing phenylalanine or tryptophan. A D gene is named only where the DNA matches it firmly. Clone size is stated in some rows and not others, as once, few, many or a class when expanded.

D gene,J gene,V gene,clone size,CDR3 protein,CDR3 DNA
NA,TRBJ1-6,TRBV7-9,many,CASSLQGNNESPLHF,TGTGCCAGCAGCTTACAGGGAAACAACGAATCACCCCTCCACTTT
NA,TRBJ1-5,TRBV5-8,many,CASSSGFQPQHF,TGTGCCAGCAGCTCAGGGTTTCAGCCCCAGCATTTT
TRBD2,TRBJ2-7,TRBV25-1,once,CASSDSGRSYEQYF,TGTGCCAGCAGTGACAGCGGGAGGAGCTACGAGCAGTACTTC
NA,TRBJ1-6,TRBV7-3,medium-sized,CASSLRDGGYSPLHF,TGTGCCAGCAGCTTAAGGGACGGAGGATATTCACCCCTCCACTTT
NA,TRBJ2-5,TRBV25-1,many,CASSDRAGKYF,TGTGCCAGCAGTGATCGGGCAGGGAAGTACTTC
TRBD2,TRBJ2-7,TRBV12-3/TRBV12-4,NA,CASALGGFSYEQYF,TGTGCCAGCGCACTCGGGGGGTTCTCCTACGAGCAGTACTTC
TRBD1,TRBJ2-7,TRBV9,NA,CASSSPGGSTGEQYF,TGTGCCAGCAGCTCACCAGGGGGATCTACCGGCGAGCAGTACTTC
NA,TRBJ1-1,TRBV7-9,many,CASSLQNTEAFF,TGTGCCAGCAGCTTACAGAACACTGAAGCTTTCTTT
NA,TRBJ2-5,TRBV7-2,NA,CASSQTLQETQYF,TGTGCCAGCAGCCAAACTCTCCAAGAGACCCAGTACTTC
NA,TRBJ2-5,TRBV12-3/TRBV12-4,few,CASTYGQGNHQETQYF,TGTGCCAGCACCTACGGGCAGGGAAACCACCAAGAGACCCAGTACTTC
TRBD1,TRBJ2-2,TRBV19,many,CASRPQGAGGELFF,TGTGCCAGTAGGCCCCAGGGGGCCGGCGGGGAGCTGTTTTTT
NA,TRBJ2-1,TRBV19,few,CASSMGWGYNEQFF,TGTGCCAGTAGTATGGGATGGGGGTACAATGAGCAGTTCTTC
NA,TRBJ1-3,TRBV10-3,few,CAIRQPSGNTIYF,TGTGCCATCAGGCAGCCCTCTGGAAACACCATATATTTT
NA,TRBJ2-7,TRBV20-1,NA,CSARVQGPNYEQYF,TGCAGTGCTAGAGTCCAGGGACCCAATTACGAGCAGTACTTC
TRBD1,TRBJ1-6,TRBV19,many,CASSPTTGQGRGSPLHF,TGTGCCAGTAGTCCAACCACGGGACAGGGAAGGGGATCACCCCTCCACTTT
NA,TRBJ1-2,TRBV10-1,NA,CASSEHRMYGYTF,TGCGCCAGCAGTGAGCATCGGATGTATGGCTACACCTTC
NA,TRBJ1-2,TRBV2,many,CASSELGARDGYTF,TGTGCCAGCAGTGAATTGGGTGCCCGAGATGGCTACACCTTC
TRBD1,TRBJ2-7,TRBV5-1,NA,CASSFGDRFPYEQYF,TGCGCCAGCAGCTTCGGGGACAGGTTCCCCTACGAGCAGTACTTC
NA,TRBJ2-7,TRBV7-6,NA,CASSPSDGDSYEQYF,TGTGCCAGCAGCCCATCGGACGGAGACTCCTACGAGCAGTACTTC
NA,TRBJ2-5,TRBV24-1,once,CATSDHGVGRKETQYF,TGTGCCACCAGTGACCACGGCGTGGGGAGGAAAGAGACCCAGTACTTC
NA,TRBJ2-7,TRBV15,NA,CATQVRGSSYEQYF,TGTGCCACCCAAGTGCGGGGCAGCTCCTACGAGCAGTACTTC
NA,TRBJ2-6,TRBV12-3/TRBV12-4,NA,CASSLVLGLFGANVLTF,TGTGCCAGCAGTTTGGTCTTAGGGTTGTTTGGGGCCAACGTCCTGACTTTC
TRBD2,TRBJ2-7,TRBV4-1,many,CASSQVGAGDYEQYF,TGCGCCAGCAGCCAAGTAGGAGCGGGGGACTACGAGCAGTACTTC
TRBD1,TRBJ2-3,TRBV5-6,many,CASSLTGVADTQYF,TGTGCCAGCAGCCTTACAGGGGTTGCAGATACGCAGTATTTT
TRBD1,TRBJ2-3,TRBV9,NA,CASSVGTGKADTQYF,TGTGCCAGCAGCGTAGGGACAGGGAAGGCCGATACGCAGTATTTT
NA,TRBJ1-1,TRBV7-3,NA,CASSSNILTEAFF,TGTGCCAGCAGCTCCAACATACTCACTGAAGCTTTCTTT
NA,TRBJ1-2,TRBV3-1,many,CASSYLDSYGYTF,TGTGCCAGCAGCTACTTGGACAGCTATGGCTACACCTTC
NA,TRBJ2-7,TRBV2,few,CASSFAGGPYEQYF,TGTGCCAGCAGCTTTGCAGGGGGGCCCTACGAGCAGTACTTC
TRBD1,TRBJ1-6,TRBV6-1,NA,CASSETGGSSPLHF,TGTGCCAGCAGTGAAACAGGGGGCTCTTCACCCCTCCACTTT
TRBD2,TRBJ2-4,TRBV12-3/TRBV12-4,NA,CASSIAGENIQYF,TGTGCCAGCAGTATAGCGGGGGAAAACATTCAGTACTTC
NA,TRBJ2-3,TRBV20-1,NA,CSSEARGKSTDTQYF,TGCAGTTCCGAAGCTCGGGGGAAAAGCACAGATACGCAGTATTTT
NA,TRBJ2-7,TRBV7-8,NA,CASSSLPGEQYF,TGTGCCAGCAGCTCACTTCCAGGAGAGCAGTACTTC
NA,TRBJ2-7,TRBV6-1,NA,CASSRPAGYEQYF,TGTGCCAGCAGTCGCCCAGCGGGCTACGAGCAGTACTTC
NA,TRBJ2-7,TRBV25-1,once,CASNRMGDYEQYF,TGTGCCAGCAACCGAATGGGGGATTACGAGCAGTACTTC
NA,TRBJ2-7,TRBV6-1,many,CASTPRFTGHRGIEQYF,TGTGCCAGCACCCCACGTTTTACAGGCCATCGGGGGATAGAGCAGTACTTC
NA,TRBJ2-1,TRBV30,NA,CAWSILPSGNEQFF,TGTGCCTGGAGTATACTCCCGAGCGGAAATGAGCAGTTCTTC
NA,TRBJ2-6,TRBV24-1,many,CATSDLRGGSGANVLTF,TGTGCCACCAGTGATTTGCGGGGCGGGTCTGGGGCCAACGTCCTGACTTTC
NA,TRBJ1-5,TRBV24-1,many,CATSDLDSNQPQHF,TGTGCCACCAGTGATTTGGACAGCAATCAGCCCCAGCATTTT
TRBD1,TRBJ1-1,TRBV2,few,CASWDRGMETEAFF,TGTGCCAGCTGGGACAGGGGAATGGAGACTGAAGCTTTCTTT
TRBD1,TRBJ1-1,TRBV24-1,medium-sized,CATSATGGAEAFF,TGTGCCACCAGTGCAACAGGGGGCGCTGAAGCTTTCTTT
NA,TRBJ1-2,TRBV19,many,CASSIDQSGGRGGYTF,TGTGCCAGTAGTATAGATCAATCGGGTGGTCGAGGAGGCTACACCTTC
TRBD1,TRBJ1-5,TRBV15,NA,CATSSRGQGNQPQHF,TGTGCCACCAGCAGTCGGGGACAGGGGAATCAGCCCCAGCATTTT
TRBD2,TRBJ2-1,TRBV10-3,NA,CAISGTSSSYNEQFF,TGTGCCATCAGTGGGACTAGCAGCTCCTACAATGAGCAGTTCTTC
NA,TRBJ2-2,TRBV7-9,NA,CASSLVGIGELFF,TGTGCCAGCAGCTTAGTAGGGATCGGGGAGCTGTTTTTT
TRBD1,TRBJ1-2,TRBV29-1,NA,CSVERRGPYGYTF,TGCAGCGTTGAAAGAAGGGGGCCCTATGGCTACACCTTC
NA,TRBJ1-5,TRBV19,many,CASSMGKAGGNQPQHF,TGTGCCAGTAGTATGGGAAAGGCAGGAGGCAATCAGCCCCAGCATTTT